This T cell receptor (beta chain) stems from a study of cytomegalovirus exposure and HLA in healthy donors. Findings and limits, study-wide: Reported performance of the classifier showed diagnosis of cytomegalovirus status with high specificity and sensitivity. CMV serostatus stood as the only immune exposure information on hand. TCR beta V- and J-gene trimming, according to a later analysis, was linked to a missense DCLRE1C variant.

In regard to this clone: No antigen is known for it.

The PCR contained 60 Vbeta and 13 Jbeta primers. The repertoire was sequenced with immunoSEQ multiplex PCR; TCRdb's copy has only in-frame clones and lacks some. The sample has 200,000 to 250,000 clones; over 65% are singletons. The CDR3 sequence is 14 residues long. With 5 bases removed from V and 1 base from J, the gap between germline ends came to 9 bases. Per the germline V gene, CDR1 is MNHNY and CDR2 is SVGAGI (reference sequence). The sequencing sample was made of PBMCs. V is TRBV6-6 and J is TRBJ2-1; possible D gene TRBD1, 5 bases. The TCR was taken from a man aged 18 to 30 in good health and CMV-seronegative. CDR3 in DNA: TGTGCCAGCAGTGGGGCTTCGTCCTACAATGAGCAGTTCTTC. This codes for CASSGASSYNEQFF.